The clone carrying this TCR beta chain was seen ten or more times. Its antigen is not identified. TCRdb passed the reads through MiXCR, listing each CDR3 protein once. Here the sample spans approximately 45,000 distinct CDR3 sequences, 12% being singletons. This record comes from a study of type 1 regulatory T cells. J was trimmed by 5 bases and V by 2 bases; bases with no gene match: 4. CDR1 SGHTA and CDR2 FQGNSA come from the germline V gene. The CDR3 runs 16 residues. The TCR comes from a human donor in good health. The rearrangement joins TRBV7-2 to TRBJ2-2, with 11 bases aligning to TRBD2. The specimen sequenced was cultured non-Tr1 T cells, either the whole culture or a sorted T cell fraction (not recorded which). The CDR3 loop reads CASSLRSSGRTGELFF. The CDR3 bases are TGTGCCAGCAGCTTACGGTCTAGCGGGAGGACCGGGGAGCTGTTTTTT.